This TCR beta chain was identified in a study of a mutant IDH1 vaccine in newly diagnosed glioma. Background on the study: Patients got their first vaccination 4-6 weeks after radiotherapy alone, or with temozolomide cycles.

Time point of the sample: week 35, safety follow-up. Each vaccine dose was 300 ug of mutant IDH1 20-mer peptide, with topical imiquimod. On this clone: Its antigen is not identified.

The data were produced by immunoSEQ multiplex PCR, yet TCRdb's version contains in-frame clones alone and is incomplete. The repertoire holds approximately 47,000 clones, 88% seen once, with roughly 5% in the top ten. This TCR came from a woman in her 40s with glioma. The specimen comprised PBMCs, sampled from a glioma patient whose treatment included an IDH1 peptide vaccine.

The CDR3 nucleotides are TGTGCCAGCGGCACCGGGGAGCTGTTTTTT. Protein: CASGTGELFF. The chain employs TRBV2 and TRBJ2-2; D remains ambiguous. Germline values: CDR1 SNHLY, CDR2 FYNNEI. The CDR3 totals 10 residues. V was pared by 8 bases and J by 4 bases, with 2 bases between.